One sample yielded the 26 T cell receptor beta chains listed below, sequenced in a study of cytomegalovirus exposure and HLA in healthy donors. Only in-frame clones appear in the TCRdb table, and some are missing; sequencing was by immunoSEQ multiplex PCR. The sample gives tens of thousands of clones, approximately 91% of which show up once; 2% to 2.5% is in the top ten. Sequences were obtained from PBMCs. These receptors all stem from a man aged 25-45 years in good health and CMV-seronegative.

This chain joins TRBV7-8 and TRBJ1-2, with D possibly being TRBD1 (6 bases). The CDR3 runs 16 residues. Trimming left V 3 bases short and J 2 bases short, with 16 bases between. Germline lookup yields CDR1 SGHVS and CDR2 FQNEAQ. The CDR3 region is CASSLRTGGQNYGYTF. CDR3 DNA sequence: TGTGCCAGCAGCTTGAGAACAGGAGGACAGAACTATGGCTACACCTTC.

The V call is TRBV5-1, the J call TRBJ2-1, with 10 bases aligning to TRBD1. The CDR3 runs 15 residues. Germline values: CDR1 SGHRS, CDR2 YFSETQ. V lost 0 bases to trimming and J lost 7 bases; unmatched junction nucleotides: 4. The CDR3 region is CASSLGQGARNEQFF. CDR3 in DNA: TGCGCCAGCAGCTTGGGACAGGGGGCGCGAAATGAGCAGTTCTTC.

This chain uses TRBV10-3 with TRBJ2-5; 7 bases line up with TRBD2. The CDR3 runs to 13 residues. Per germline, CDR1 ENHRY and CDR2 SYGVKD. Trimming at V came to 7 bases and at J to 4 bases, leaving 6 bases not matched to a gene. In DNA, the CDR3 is TGTGCCATCACCGCGGGAGAAGGAGAGACCCAGTACTTC. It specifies CAITAGEGETQYF.

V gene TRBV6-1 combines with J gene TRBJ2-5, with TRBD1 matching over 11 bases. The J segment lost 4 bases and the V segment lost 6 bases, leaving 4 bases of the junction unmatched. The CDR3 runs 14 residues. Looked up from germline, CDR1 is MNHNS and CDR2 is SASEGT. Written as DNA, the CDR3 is TGTGCCAGCAGATGGACAGGGGGCGTAGAGACCCAGTACTTC. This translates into CASRWTGGVETQYF.

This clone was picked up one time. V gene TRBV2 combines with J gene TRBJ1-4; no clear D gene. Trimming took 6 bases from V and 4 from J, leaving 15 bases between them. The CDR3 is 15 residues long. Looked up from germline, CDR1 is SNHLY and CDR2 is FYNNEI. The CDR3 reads CASSRSGTYNEKLFF. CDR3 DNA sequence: TGTGCCAGCAGCCGGAGCGGCACGTATAATGAAAAACTGTTTTTT.

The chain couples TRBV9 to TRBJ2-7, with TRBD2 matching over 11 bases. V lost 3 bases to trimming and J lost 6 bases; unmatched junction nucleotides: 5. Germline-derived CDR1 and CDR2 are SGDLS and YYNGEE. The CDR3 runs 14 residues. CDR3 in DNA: TGTGCCAGCAGCGCGACTAGCGGGATCCGCGAGCAGTACTTC. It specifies CASSATSGIREQYF.

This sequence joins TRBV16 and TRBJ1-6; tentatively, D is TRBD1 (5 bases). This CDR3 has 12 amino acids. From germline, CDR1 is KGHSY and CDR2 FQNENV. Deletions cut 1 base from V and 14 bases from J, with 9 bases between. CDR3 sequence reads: CASSQWEGTLHF. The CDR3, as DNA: TGTGCCAGCAGCCAATGGGAGGGGACCCTCCACTTT.

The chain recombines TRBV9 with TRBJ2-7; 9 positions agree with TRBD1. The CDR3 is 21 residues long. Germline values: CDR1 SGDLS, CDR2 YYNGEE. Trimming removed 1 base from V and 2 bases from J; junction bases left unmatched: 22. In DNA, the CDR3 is TGTGCCAGCAGCGTAAAGGAGGGCGGGACAGGGAGCCCGGCCGTGGCCTACGAGCAGTACTTC. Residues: CASSVKEGGTGSPAVAYEQYF. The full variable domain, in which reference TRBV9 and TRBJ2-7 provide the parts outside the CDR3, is DSGVTQTPKHLITATGQRVTLRCSPRSGDLSVYWYQQSLDQGLQFLIQYYNGEERAKGNILERFSAQQFPDLHSELNLSSLELGDSALYFCASSVKEGGTGSPAVAYEQYFGPGTRLTVT.

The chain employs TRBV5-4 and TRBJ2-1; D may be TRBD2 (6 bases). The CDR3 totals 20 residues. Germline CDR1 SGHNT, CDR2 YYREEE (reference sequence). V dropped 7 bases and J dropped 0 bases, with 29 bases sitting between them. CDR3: CASAQIWISDRELSYNEQFF. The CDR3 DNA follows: TGTGCCAGCGCCCAGATTTGGATTTCTGATCGGGAGCTCTCCTACAATGAGCAGTTCTTC.

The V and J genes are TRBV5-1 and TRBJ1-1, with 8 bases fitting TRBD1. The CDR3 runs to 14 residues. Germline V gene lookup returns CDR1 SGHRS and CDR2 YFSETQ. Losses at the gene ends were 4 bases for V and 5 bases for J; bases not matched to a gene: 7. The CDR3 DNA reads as TGCGCCAGCAGCGCCGGACAGGGAGGAACTGAAGCTTTCTTT. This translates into CASSAGQGGTEAFF.

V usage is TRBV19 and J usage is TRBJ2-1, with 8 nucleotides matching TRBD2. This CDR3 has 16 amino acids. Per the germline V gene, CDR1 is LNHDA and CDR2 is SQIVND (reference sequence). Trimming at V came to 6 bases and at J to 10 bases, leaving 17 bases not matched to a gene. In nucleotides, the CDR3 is TGTGCCAGTAGCCCCGGGGGGGTTGCGGGAGGACAGGAGCAGTTCTTC. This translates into CASSPGGVAGGQEQFF.

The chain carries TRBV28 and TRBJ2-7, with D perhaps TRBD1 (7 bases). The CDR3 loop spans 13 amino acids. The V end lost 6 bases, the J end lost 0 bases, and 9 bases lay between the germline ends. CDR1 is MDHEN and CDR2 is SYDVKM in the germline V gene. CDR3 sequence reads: CASSRGDSYEQYF. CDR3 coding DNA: TGTGCCAGCAGCAGGGGGGACTCCTACGAGCAGTACTTC.

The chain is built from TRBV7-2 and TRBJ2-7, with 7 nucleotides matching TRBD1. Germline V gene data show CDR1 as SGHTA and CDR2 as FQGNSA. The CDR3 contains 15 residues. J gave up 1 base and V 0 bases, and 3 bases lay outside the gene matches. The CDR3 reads CASSLAGTDSYEQYF. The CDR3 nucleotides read TGTGCCAGCAGCTTAGCAGGGACAGATTCCTACGAGCAGTACTTC.

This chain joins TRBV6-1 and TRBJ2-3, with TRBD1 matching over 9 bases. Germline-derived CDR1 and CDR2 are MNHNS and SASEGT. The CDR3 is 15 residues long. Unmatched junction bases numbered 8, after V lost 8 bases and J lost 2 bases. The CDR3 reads CASFGWDRATDTQYF. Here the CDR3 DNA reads TGTGCCAGCTTTGGCTGGGACAGGGCCACAGATACGCAGTATTTT.

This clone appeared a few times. The CDR3 loop is CASSLRTGTTEAFF. The CDR3 DNA is TGTGCCAGCAGCCTAAGGACAGGAACGACTGAAGCTTTCTTT. V and J are TRBV2 and TRBJ1-1; 7 bases line up with TRBD1. This CDR3 contains 14 residues. CDR1 SNHLY and CDR2 FYNNEI come from the germline V gene. Trimming took 6 bases from V and 5 from J; bases not matched to a gene: 9.

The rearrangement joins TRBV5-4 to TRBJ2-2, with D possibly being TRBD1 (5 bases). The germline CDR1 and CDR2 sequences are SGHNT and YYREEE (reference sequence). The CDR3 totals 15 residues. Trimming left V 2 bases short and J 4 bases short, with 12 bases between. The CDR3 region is CASSLAREATGELFF. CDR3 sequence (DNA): TGTGCCAGCAGCTTAGCCAGGGAAGCCACCGGGGAGCTGTTTTTT.

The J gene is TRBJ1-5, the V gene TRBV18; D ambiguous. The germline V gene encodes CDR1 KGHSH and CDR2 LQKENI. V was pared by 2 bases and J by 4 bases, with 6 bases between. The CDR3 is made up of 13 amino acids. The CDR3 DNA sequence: TGTGCCAGCTCACCAACCGGGAATCAGCCCCAGCATTTT. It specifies CASSPTGNQPQHF.

In nucleotides, the CDR3 is TGTGCCAGCAGTACTCCCCGACGGGGAGAAGAGACCCAGTACTTC. Amino acids: CASSTPRRGEETQYF. V usage is TRBV27 and J usage is TRBJ2-5; D is possibly TRBD2 (5 bases). CDR3 size: 15 residues. Germline loops: CDR1 MNHEY, CDR2 SMNVEV (reference sequence). V lost 5 bases and J lost 3, with 16 bases in between.

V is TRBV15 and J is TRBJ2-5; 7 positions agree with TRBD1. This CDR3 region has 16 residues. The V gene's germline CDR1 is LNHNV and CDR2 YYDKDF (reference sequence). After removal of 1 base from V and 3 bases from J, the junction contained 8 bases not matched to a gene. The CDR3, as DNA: TGTGCCACCAGCAGAGCAGAAGGGACAGTTAAAGAGACCCAGTACTTC. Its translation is CATSRAEGTVKETQYF.

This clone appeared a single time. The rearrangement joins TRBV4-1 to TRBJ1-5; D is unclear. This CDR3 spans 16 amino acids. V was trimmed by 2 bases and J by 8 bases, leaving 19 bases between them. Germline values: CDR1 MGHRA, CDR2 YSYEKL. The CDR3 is CASSQFYSWRKEPQHF. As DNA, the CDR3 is TGCGCCAGCAGCCAATTTTACAGCTGGCGTAAGGAGCCCCAGCATTTT.

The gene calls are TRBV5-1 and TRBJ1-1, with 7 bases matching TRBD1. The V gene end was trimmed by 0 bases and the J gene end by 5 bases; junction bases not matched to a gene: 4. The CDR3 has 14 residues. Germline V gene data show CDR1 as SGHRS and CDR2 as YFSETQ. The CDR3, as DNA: TGCGCCAGCAGCTTGGGGCAGGGGGGAACTGAAGCTTTCTTT. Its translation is CASSLGQGGTEAFF.

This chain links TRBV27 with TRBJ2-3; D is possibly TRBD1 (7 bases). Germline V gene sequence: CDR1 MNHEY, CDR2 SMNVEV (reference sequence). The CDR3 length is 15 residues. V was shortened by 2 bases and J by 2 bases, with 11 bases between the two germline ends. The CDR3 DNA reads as TGTGCCAGCAGTTTACCAGGGGGGTCCACAGATACGCAGTATTTT. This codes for CASSLPGGSTDTQYF.

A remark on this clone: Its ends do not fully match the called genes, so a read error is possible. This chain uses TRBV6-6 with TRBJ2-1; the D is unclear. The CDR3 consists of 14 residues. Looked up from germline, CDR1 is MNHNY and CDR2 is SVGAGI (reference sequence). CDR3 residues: CASSYSMERYPPVF. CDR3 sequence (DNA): TGTGCCAGCAGTTACTCGATGGAGCGTTACCCCCCGGTCTTC.

This CDR3 reads CASSISGLNTEAFF. The CDR3 coding sequence is TGCGCCAGCAGCATATCCGGGTTGAACACTGAAGCTTTCTTT. The chain couples TRBV5-1 to TRBJ1-1; D is unresolved. The CDR3 runs 14 residues. CDR1 and CDR2 from the germline V gene are SGHRS and YFSETQ. Trimming pared 4 bases from V and 0 bases from J, leaving 10 bases between.

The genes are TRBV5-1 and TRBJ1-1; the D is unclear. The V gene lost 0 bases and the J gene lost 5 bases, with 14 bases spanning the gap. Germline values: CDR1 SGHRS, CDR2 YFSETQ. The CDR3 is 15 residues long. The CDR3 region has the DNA TGCGCCAGCAGCTTGGATGGACTGCGAGGTACTGAAGCTTTCTTT. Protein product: CASSLDGLRGTEAFF.

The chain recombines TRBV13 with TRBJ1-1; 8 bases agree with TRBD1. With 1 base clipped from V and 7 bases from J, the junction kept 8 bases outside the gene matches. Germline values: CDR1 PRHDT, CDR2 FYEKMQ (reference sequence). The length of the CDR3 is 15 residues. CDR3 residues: CASSLVGQGANEAFF. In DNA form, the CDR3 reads TGTGCCAGCAGCTTAGTCGGGCAGGGGGCAAATGAAGCTTTCTTT.